This T cell receptor (beta chain) was recorded in a study of blood T cell repertoires in COVID-19. Looking at the study overall: Specimens from acute and convalescent COVID-19 originated in the United States, Italy and Spain. Sample material is recorded as cDNA or gDNA derived from T cells, B-cell-depleted T cells, or PBMCs.

This clone came up once. Assay: immunoSEQ multiplex PCR; the TCRdb copy retains only in-frame clones and omits some. This table has about 50,000 clones, 85% to 90% appearing once. CDR1 is MGHDK, CDR2 SYGVNS, per germline. The CDR3 spans 15 residues. V was cut by 6 bases and J by 3 bases, with 15 bases left in between. The chain combines TRBV25-1 with TRBJ2-1, with a weak D call TRBD2 (6 bases). Sequencing was performed on peripheral blood. The receptor comes from a human donor in a cohort sampled during active COVID-19. This CDR3 is CASRGPGVVYNEQFF. In DNA, the CDR3 is TGTGCCAGCAGGGGCCCGGGAGTAGTCTACAATGAGCAGTTCTTC.